These 22 T cell receptor beta chains were all obtained from the same sample, sequenced in a study of CD8+ T cells in alopecia areata. Following extraction, RNA underwent reverse transcription to cDNA, which served as the sequencing template. Data came from immunoSEQ multiplex PCR; TCRdb stores just in-frame clones and leaves some out. This table has about 98,000 clones, around two fifths appearing once. Sequencing was done on a sample of CD4+ T cells sorted from blood. Source of these receptors: a human donor with alopecia areata.

The chain couples TRBV29-1 to TRBJ2-3; D is unresolved. The V end was cut by 5 bases, the J end by 0 bases, with 18 bases between. This CDR3 region has 16 residues. CDR1 and CDR2 (germline): SQVTM, ANQGSEA. The CDR3 sequence is CSVYPDRRSSTDTQYF. CDR3 nucleotide sequence: TGCAGCGTTTACCCCGACCGGAGATCTAGCACAGATACGCAGTATTTT.

By share of the sample, this clone is medium-sized. This chain joins TRBV29-1 and TRBJ2-1, with 10 bases identical to TRBD1. With 7 bases clipped from V and 8 bases from J, the junction kept 5 bases outside the gene matches. The V gene's germline CDR1 is SQVTM and CDR2 ANQGSEA. The length of the CDR3 is 12 residues. CDR3 DNA: TGCAGCGGTCGACAGGGGGCCGATGAGCAGTTCTTC. It specifies CSGRQGADEQFF.

This clone turned up a few times. J is TRBJ1-2 and V is TRBV30, with D perhaps TRBD1 (5 bases). CDR1 and CDR2 (germline): GTSNPN, SVGIG (reference sequence). The CDR3 has 15 residues. V was cut by 3 bases and J by 2 bases, with 16 bases left in between. The CDR3 reads CAWSSQRDGNYGYTF. CDR3 nucleotides: TGTGCCTGGAGCTCTCAAAGGGACGGAAACTATGGCTACACCTTC.

The chain couples TRBV29-1 to TRBJ1-1; 10 bases agree with TRBD1. Germline CDR1 is SQVTM and CDR2 is ANQGSEA. This CDR3 contains 12 residues. V dropped 7 bases and J dropped 5; count of bases not matched to a gene: 4. CDR3 protein: CSGGTGATEAFF. DNA for the CDR3: TGCAGCGGGGGGACAGGGGCTACTGAAGCTTTCTTT.

V usage is TRBV29-1 and J usage is TRBJ1-2; 10 bases fit TRBD1. The length of the CDR3 is 12 residues. CDR1 is SQVTM and CDR2 is ANQGSEA in the germline V gene. The V gene end was trimmed by 4 bases and the J gene end by 4 bases; junction bases not matched to a gene: 0. CDR3 sequence: CSVGTGGYGYTF. CDR3 DNA sequence: TGCAGCGTTGGGACAGGGGGCTATGGCTACACCTTC. The whole variable domain, filled in from reference TRBV29-1 and TRBJ1-2, reads SAVISQKPSRDICQRGTSLTIQCQVDSQVTMMFWYRQQPGQSLTLIATANQGSEATYESGFVIDKFPISRPNLTFSTLTVSNMSPEDSSIYLCSVGTGGYGYTFGSGTRLTVV.

The sample holds a few counts of this clone. The chain is built from TRBV29-1 and TRBJ2-5, with 11 positions matching TRBD2. With the DNA end fitting TRBJ2-7 better, the J assignment may be wrong. The CDR3 is 13 residues long. CDR1 and CDR2 from the germline V gene are SQVTM and ANQGSEA. The CDR3 here is CSVAPSGGYEQYF. In DNA form, the CDR3 reads TGCAGCGTCGCGCCTAGCGGGGGGTACGAGCAGTACTTC.

This clone was recorded only once. This rearrangement joins TRBV28 to TRBJ2-7; TRBD2 matches 8 bases. V gave up 0 bases and J gave up 2 bases; unmatched junction bases: 3. CDR3 length: 15 amino acids. The germline CDR1 and CDR2 sequences are MDHEN and SYDVKM. CDR3 region: CASSLWTSAAYEQYF. CDR3 in DNA: TGTGCCAGCAGTTTATGGACTAGCGCTGCCTACGAGCAGTACTTC.

This clone appeared once. V is TRBV5-1 and J is TRBJ1-5, with D perhaps matching TRBD1 (5 bases). The length of the CDR3 is 13 residues. CDR1 is SGHRS and CDR2 is YFSETQ in the germline V gene. V dropped 0 bases and J dropped 5 bases, with 6 bases sitting between them. CDR3 region: CASSLARDQPQHF. The CDR3 DNA reads as TGCGCCAGCAGCTTGGCCAGGGATCAGCCCCAGCATTTT.

The chain carries TRBV29-1 and TRBJ2-2, with D possibly being TRBD2 (5 bases). Germline V gene sequence: CDR1 SQVTM, CDR2 ANQGSEA. CDR3 size: 12 residues. V shed 7 bases and J shed 0 bases, with 6 bases lying between them. The CDR3 coding sequence is TGCAGCGGGGGAGCGAACACCGGGGAGCTGTTTTTT. It yields the protein CSGGANTGELFF.

The chain employs TRBV2 and TRBJ2-5; D is unresolved. V was pared by 8 bases and J by 4 bases, with 14 bases between. This CDR3 is built from 13 residues. Germline V gene sequence: CDR1 SNHLY, CDR2 FYNNEI. The CDR3 DNA is TGTGCCAGCGGTCCAGAGTCGGCAGAGACCCAGTACTTC. Residues: CASGPESAETQYF.

This sequence joins TRBV30 and TRBJ2-7; possibly TRBD1 or TRBD2 for D (6 bases each). Per germline, CDR1 GTSNPN and CDR2 SVGIG (reference sequence). V was clipped by 5 bases and J by 4 bases, with 9 bases between them. The CDR3 is made up of 11 amino acids. The CDR3 DNA reads as TGTGCCTGGGGAGGGGGGTACGAGCAGTACTTC. This translates into CAWGGGYEQYF.

The chain is built from TRBV29-1 and TRBJ2-2; D is perhaps TRBD1 or TRBD2 (5 bases each). This CDR3 is built from 15 residues. Trimming stripped 6 bases from V and 2 bases from J, with 16 bases between. Germline values: CDR1 SQVTM, CDR2 ANQGSEA. This chain's CDR3 is CSVSQPGRNTGELFF. Written as DNA, the CDR3 is TGCAGCGTGTCTCAGCCGGGACGAAACACCGGGGAGCTGTTTTTT.

The V gene is TRBV29-1, the J gene TRBJ2-1; D remains unclear. V shed 4 bases and J shed 0 bases, with 10 bases lying between them. CDR1 and CDR2 (germline): SQVTM, ANQGSEA. This CDR3 contains 14 residues. Here the CDR3 reads CSVGPSSSYNEQFF. The CDR3, as DNA: TGCAGCGTTGGGCCCTCAAGCTCCTACAATGAGCAGTTCTTC.

The chain recombines TRBV2 with TRBJ2-5, with 16 bases identical to TRBD2. V lost 5 bases to trimming and J lost 4 bases; unmatched junction nucleotides: 4. CDR1 and CDR2 (germline): SNHLY, FYNNEI. CDR3 size: 16 residues. DNA of the CDR3: TGTGCCAGCAGTCCAGGGACTAGCGGGGGGGCAGAGACCCAGTACTTC. This sequence encodes CASSPGTSGGAETQYF.

The gene calls are TRBV6-5 and TRBJ2-7; weak D call: TRBD1 (5 bases). Trimming removed 6 bases from V and 0 bases from J, with 15 bases in between. This CDR3 comprises 15 residues. The V gene's germline CDR1 is MNHEY and CDR2 SVGAGI. This CDR3 is CASSPDTIASYEQYF. CDR3 coding DNA: TGTGCCAGCAGCCCGGACACGATTGCCTCCTACGAGCAGTACTTC.

J is TRBJ2-7 and V is TRBV19, with a tentative D call TRBD1 (6 bases). Between the trimmed V and J ends, which lost 6 bases and 2 bases, there was a span of 14 bases. CDR1 is LNHDA and CDR2 is SQIVND in the germline V gene (reference sequence). The CDR3 length is 14 residues. The CDR3 here is CASRNREAPYEQYF. The DNA for the CDR3 is TGTGCCAGTAGGAACAGGGAAGCACCCTACGAGCAGTACTTC.

The chain has TRBV29-1 and TRBJ2-5; TRBD2 aligns across 11 bases. From germline, CDR1 is SQVTM and CDR2 ANQGSEA. The CDR3 is 13 residues long. Trimming removed 6 bases from V and 3 bases from J; junction bases left unmatched: 3. Here the CDR3 DNA reads TGCAGCGTGTCGACTAGCGGGGAAGAGACCCAGTACTTC. Translated: CSVSTSGEETQYF.

The gene calls are TRBV4-1 and TRBJ2-5; TRBD1 matches 7 bases. Trimming removed 4 bases from V and 3 bases from J; junction bases left unmatched: 8. CDR3 length equals 15 residues. Germline V gene sequence: CDR1 MGHRA, CDR2 YSYEKL. CDR3 residues: CASSPNDRAEETQYF. The DNA for the CDR3 is TGCGCCAGCAGCCCAAACGACAGGGCAGAAGAGACCCAGTACTTC.

This clone was seen a handful of times. Other DNA sequences of this sample code for an identical CDR3. The rearrangement joins TRBV30 to TRBJ2-5, with D unclear. V shed 0 bases and J shed 5 bases, with 4 bases lying between them. Germline CDR1 is GTSNPN and CDR2 is SVGIG (reference sequence). The CDR3 runs 11 residues. The DNA of the CDR3 is TGTGCCTGGAGTGTCCGGGAGACCCAGTACTTC. This encodes CAWSVRETQYF.

The count of this clone is one. The genes are TRBV30 and TRBJ1-1, with D uncertain. Germline V gene sequence: CDR1 GTSNPN, CDR2 SVGIG (reference sequence). CDR3 length equals 13 residues. V lost 0 bases, J lost 9 bases, and 14 bases lay in between. Written as DNA, the CDR3 is TGTGCCTGGAGTGTGCAGAGCACTAAGAAAGCTTTCTTT. Translation: CAWSVQSTKKAFF. Based on the CDR3 plus reference TRBV30 and TRBJ1-1, the full variable domain is SQTIHQWPATLVQPVGSPLSLECTVEGTSNPNLYWYRQAAGRGLQLLFYSVGIGQISSEVPQNLSASRPQDRQFILSSKKLLLSDSGFYLCAWSVQSTKKAFFGQGTRLTVV.

The chain is built from TRBV6-5 and TRBJ2-2; D is perhaps TRBD2 (6 bases). Trimming left V 5 bases short and J 6 bases short, with 13 bases between. Germline V lookup: CDR1 MNHEY, CDR2 SVGAGI. The CDR3 loop spans 14 amino acids. CDR3 amino acids: CASSERRDAGELFF. The CDR3 DNA is TGTGCCAGCAGTGAAAGGAGGGACGCCGGGGAGCTGTTTTTT.

The chain recombines TRBV30 with TRBJ2-1; D perhaps matches TRBD1 (6 bases). This CDR3 spans 12 amino acids. Trimming took 1 base from V and 9 from J, leaving 10 bases between them. Germline CDR1 is GTSNPN and CDR2 is SVGIG (reference sequence). DNA for the CDR3: TGTGCCTGGAGTGGGGGGCCGAGTGAGCAGTTCTTC. This encodes CAWSGGPSEQFF.